Listed below are T cell receptor beta chains from one sample, sequenced in a study of patients and donors after allogeneic stem cell transplantation. TCRdb ran MiXCR on the RT-PCR reads and lists one entry per CDR3 protein. The sample contains 400,000 to 500,000 distinct CDR3 sequences, approximately 16% of which appear only once. Sequencing input: blood, either unsorted or a sorted T cell fraction (not recorded which). The receptor set was obtained from a human donor who was either an allogeneic HSCT recipient or a stem cell or donor lymphocyte infusion donor (not recorded which). It is not recorded whose cells these are; they may come from a transplant donor. Both conserved end residues are part of each CDR3. D genes are given only for firm matches. Rows give clone size only sometimes, using once, few, many, or a class for an expanded clone.

v_call	j_call	d_call	clone_size	cdr3_nt	cdr3_aa
TRBV7-9	TRBJ1-2	TRBD1	NA	TGTGCCAGCAGTTTTACAGGGGGCGATGGCTACACCTTC	CASSFTGGDGYTF
TRBV12-3/TRBV12-4	TRBJ2-5	TRBD1	many	TGTGCCAGCAGTTTGGCTCAGGGGGCACGAGAGACCCAGTACTTC	CASSLAQGARETQYF
TRBV6-1	TRBJ2-7	NA	once	TGTGCCAGCAGCCCCCAGATCTGGGCCACCTACGAGCAGTACTTC	CASSPQIWATYEQYF
TRBV4-3	TRBJ1-4	TRBD1	few	TGCGCCAGCAGCATATCCGGGACAGGGGGCGCGGGGGCAAAACTGTTTTTT	CASSISGTGGAGAKLFF
TRBV29-1	TRBJ2-2	NA	many	TGCAGCGTTGCCGTTTCTGGCAGCCCCGGGGAGCTGTTTTTT	CSVAVSGSPGELFF
TRBV29-1	TRBJ1-2	NA	NA	TGCAGCGTTCGAAACAGGGAGGACTATGGCTACACCTTC	CSVRNREDYGYTF
TRBV14	TRBJ1-5	TRBD1	many	TGTGCCAGCAGCCAAGAAGACAGGGGGCGGAGACAGCCCCAGCATTTT	CASSQEDRGRRQPQHF
TRBV20-1	TRBJ1-2	TRBD1	few	TGCAGTGCTAGATCGGACAGGGGGATCTATGGCTACACCTTC	CSARSDRGIYGYTF
TRBV7-2	TRBJ1-4	NA	many	TGTGCCAGCAGCTTAGAGAGGGGCCGGGAAAAACTGTTTTTT	CASSLERGREKLFF
TRBV20-1	TRBJ1-6	NA	NA	TGCAGTGCTAGAGCAAGCCCTAATTCACCCCTCCACTTT	CSARASPNSPLHF
TRBV7-9	TRBJ2-5	NA	many	TGTGCCGGAAAGACGCAGGTGCAAGAGACCCAGTACTTC	CAGKTQVQETQYF
TRBV4-1	TRBJ2-1	NA	NA	TGCGCCAGCAGCCAAGAAAGGGGGTGGGACAATGAGCAGTTCTTC	CASSQERGWDNEQFF
TRBV12-3/TRBV12-4	TRBJ1-2	TRBD1	few	TGTGCCAGCAGTCCAACTTGGGACAGGGGTTATGGCTACACCTTC	CASSPTWDRGYGYTF
TRBV4-2	TRBJ1-2	TRBD1	few	TGTGCCAGCAGCCAAGGACAGGGCGCTTATGGCTACACCTTC	CASSQGQGAYGYTF
TRBV7-2	TRBJ2-1	TRBD1	many	TGTGCCAGCAGCTTGACAACCGGGACAGGCCTAGGCAATGAGCAGTTCTTC	CASSLTTGTGLGNEQFF
TRBV19	TRBJ2-1	NA	NA	TGTGCCAGTAGTAAGGAGGGAGATGAGCAGTTCTTC	CASSKEGDEQFF
TRBV3-1	TRBJ1-5	NA	few	TGTGCCAGCAGCCCTCAGACGCTTAATCAGCCCCAGCATTTT	CASSPQTLNQPQHF
TRBV29-1	TRBJ2-5	TRBD2	many	TGCAGCGGCCTGAGGGGCGGGAGACAAGAGACCCAGTACTTC	CSGLRGGRQETQYF
TRBV6-5	TRBJ2-2	TRBD2	NA	TGTGCCAGCAGTTACGGGCCTAGCGGACTCCCGAACACCGGGGAGCTGTTTTTT	CASSYGPSGLPNTGELFF
TRBV20-1	TRBJ2-5	NA	NA	TGCAGTGCTATTTTTGGGGCGGGATCAGAGACCCAGTACTTC	CSAIFGAGSETQYF
TRBV20-1	TRBJ1-1	NA	few	TGCAGTGCACCCAGGAGGAACACTGAAGCTTTCTTT	CSAPRRNTEAFF
TRBV11-2	TRBJ2-7	NA	few	TGTGCCAGCAGCCGCCCCGCAGGGGGGCTAGCCTACGAGCAGTACTTC	CASSRPAGGLAYEQYF
TRBV12-3/TRBV12-4	TRBJ2-1	TRBD1	NA	TGTGCCAGCAGTTCCCGGGACAGGGTTAGGAATGAGCAGTTCTTC	CASSSRDRVRNEQFF
TRBV7-9	TRBJ2-1	NA	NA	TGTGCCAGCAGCATCTGGACTTCTTTCTCCTACAATGAGCAGTTCTTC	CASSIWTSFSYNEQFF
TRBV6-1	TRBJ2-7	NA	NA	TGTGCCAGCAGCCCCTCCAGTGTCAGGGGCGAGCAGTACTTC	CASSPSSVRGEQYF
TRBV6-5	TRBJ1-1	NA	NA	TGTGCCAGCAGTTACCAAATTCAGGGGAACACTGAAGCTTTCTTT	CASSYQIQGNTEAFF
TRBV10-3	TRBJ1-1	TRBD1	once	TGTGCCATCAGTGGTACAGGGGTGAACACTGAAGCTTTCTTT	CAISGTGVNTEAFF
TRBV25-1	TRBJ2-1	NA	many	TGTGCCAGCAGTGATCGGGATGAGCAGTTCTTC	CASSDRDEQFF
TRBV20-1	TRBJ2-1	TRBD2	NA	TGCAGTGCTAGCCTCTTAGCGGGAGTGTCCTACAATGAGCAGTTCTTC	CSASLLAGVSYNEQFF
TRBV20-1	TRBJ2-5	NA	NA	TGCAGTGCTAGTCCCCCTGAGACCCAGTACTTC	CSASPPETQYF
TRBV5-1	TRBJ1-2	TRBD1	NA	TGCGCCAGCAGCTTGGGGGACAGGGGGCTTGGTGGCTACACCTTC	CASSLGDRGLGGYTF
TRBV27	TRBJ2-6	NA	few	TGTGCCAGCAGTTTTCGGGCCGGGGCCAACGTCCTGACTTTC	CASSFRAGANVLTF
TRBV11-3	TRBJ2-3	TRBD2	few	TGTGCCAGCAGCGCGGGGGGCCTCACCACAGATACGCAGTATTTT	CASSAGGLTTDTQYF
TRBV6-5	TRBJ2-3	NA	few	TGTGCCAGCAGTGCCGGAGGGTTTGAGTATTTT	CASSAGGFEYF
TRBV5-1	TRBJ1-2	NA	NA	TGCGCCAGCAGCTTTGACAGCGGGTATGGCTACACCTTC	CASSFDSGYGYTF
TRBV3-1	TRBJ2-5	NA	NA	TGTGCCAGCAGCCAGTTCCTTTGGGCTTCCCAAGAGACCCAGTACTTC	CASSQFLWASQETQYF
TRBV12-3/TRBV12-4	TRBJ2-5	NA	few	TGTGCCAGCAGTTTTCTGCGGAGCCAAGAGACCCAGTACTTC	CASSFLRSQETQYF
TRBV6-5	TRBJ2-3	NA	few	TGTGCCAGCAGTTCGTCGGACACCGGGCCGTACGGAGATACGCAGTATTTT	CASSSSDTGPYGDTQYF
TRBV25-1	TRBJ2-2	TRBD1	few	TGTGCCAGCAGTTCCAGAACAGGGGGCACCGGGGAGCTGTTTTTT	CASSSRTGGTGELFF
TRBV3-1	TRBJ2-7	TRBD1	NA	TGTGCCAGCAGCTTTGAGGGGGCTCACTACGAGCAGTACTTT	CASSFEGAHYEQYF
TRBV20-1	TRBJ2-5	NA	many	TGCAGTGCTAGAGCTCGCCAAGAGACCCAGTACTTC	CSARARQETQYF
TRBV9	TRBJ1-2	NA	NA	TGTGCCAGCGGAAGTCGCCGGGGCACTAACTATGGCTACACCTTC	CASGSRRGTNYGYTF
TRBV5-8	TRBJ2-5	NA	NA	TGTGCCAGCAGCGTGGGACGGTTACAAGAGACCCAGTACTTC	CASSVGRLQETQYF
TRBV6-5	TRBJ2-1	TRBD1	few	TGTGCCAGCAGTTACTCGTGGACAGGGGCTAATAATGAGCAGTTCTTC	CASSYSWTGANNEQFF
TRBV7-2	TRBJ2-1	NA	NA	TGTGCCAGCAGCCCTTGGAGTAATGAGCAGTTCTTC	CASSPWSNEQFF
TRBV20-1	TRBJ2-5	NA	NA	TGCAGTGCTAGAAGAACAGACCAAGAGACCCAGTACTTC	CSARRTDQETQYF
TRBV6-1	TRBJ2-1	NA	NA	TGTGCCAGCAAGAAGCAGTCCGTCTCCTACAATGAGCAGTTCTTC	CASKKQSVSYNEQFF
TRBV6-5	TRBJ2-7	NA	NA	TGTGCCAGCAGTTACGAGTCAGCGTCGCCTTGGGAGCAGTACTTC	CASSYESASPWEQYF
TRBV20-1	TRBJ2-1	TRBD2	many	TGCAGTGCGGAGCTAGCGGGGGGGAACAATGAGCAGTTCTTC	CSAELAGGNNEQFF
TRBV6-2/TRBV6-3	TRBJ1-1	NA	few	TGTGCCAGCAGCCGGGTCAGGGGCTATTCCCCTGAAGCTTTCTTT	CASSRVRGYSPEAFF
TRBV12-3/TRBV12-4	TRBJ2-5	NA	NA	TGTGCCAGCAGTTATAGGCAAGAGACCCAGTACTTC	CASSYRQETQYF
TRBV2	TRBJ2-2	NA	NA	TGTGCCAGCAGTGAAGAGGCAGGGAGCACCGGGGAGCTGTTTTTT	CASSEEAGSTGELFF
TRBV14	TRBJ2-7	NA	many	TGTGCCAGCAGCCAGGGGACATTCTACGAGCAGTACTTC	CASSQGTFYEQYF
TRBV3-1	TRBJ1-1	TRBD1	NA	TGTGCCAGCAGCCCGCAACAGGGGGGCACTGAAGCTTTCTTT	CASSPQQGGTEAFF